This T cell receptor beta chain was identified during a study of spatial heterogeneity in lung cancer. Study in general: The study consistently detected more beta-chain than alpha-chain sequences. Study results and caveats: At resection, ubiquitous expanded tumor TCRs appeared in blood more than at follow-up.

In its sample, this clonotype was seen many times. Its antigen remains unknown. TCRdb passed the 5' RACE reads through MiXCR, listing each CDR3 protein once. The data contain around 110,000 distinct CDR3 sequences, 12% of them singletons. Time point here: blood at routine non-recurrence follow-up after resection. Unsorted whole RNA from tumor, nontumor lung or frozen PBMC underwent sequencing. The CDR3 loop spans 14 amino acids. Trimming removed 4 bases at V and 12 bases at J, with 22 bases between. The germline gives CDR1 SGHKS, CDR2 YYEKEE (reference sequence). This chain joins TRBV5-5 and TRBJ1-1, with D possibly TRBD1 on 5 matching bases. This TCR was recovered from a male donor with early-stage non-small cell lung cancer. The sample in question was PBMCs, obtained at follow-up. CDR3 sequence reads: CASSPGDRKPSPFF. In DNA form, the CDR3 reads TGTGCCAGCAGCCCCGGAGACAGAAAGCCCTCGCCTTTCTTT.